These 14 T cell receptor beta chains originate from one sample sequenced in a study of patients and donors after allogeneic stem cell transplantation. Each CDR3 protein is one row after TCRdb ran MiXCR on the RT-PCR reads. The table records about a million distinct CDR3 sequences, approximately 18% of them present only once. Sequenced sample: blood, either unsorted or a sorted T cell fraction (not recorded which). Receptors originate from a human donor who was either an allogeneic HSCT recipient or a stem cell or donor lymphocyte infusion donor (not recorded which). It is not recorded whose cells these are; they may come from a transplant donor.

The chain carries TRBV2 and TRBJ2-1; tentatively, D is TRBD2 (5 bases). Germline V gives CDR1 SNHLY, CDR2 FYNNEI. The CDR3 is 14 amino acids. The germline V and J ends were trimmed by 3 bases and 3 bases, with 9 bases remaining between them. The CDR3 sequence is CASSDPDFYNEQFF. CDR3 nucleotide sequence: TGTGCCAGCAGTGACCCGGACTTCTACAATGAGCAGTTCTTC.

V is TRBV20-1 and J is TRBJ1-1; D possibly corresponds to TRBD1 (5 bases). V lost 6 bases, J lost 6 bases, and 17 bases lay in between. The V gene's germline CDR1 is DFQATT and CDR2 SNEGSKA (reference sequence). CDR3 length: 13 amino acids. As DNA, the CDR3 is TGCAGTGCCGCCCAACTAAAGGGGTCTGAAGCTTTCTTT. Translation: CSAAQLKGSEAFF.

This clonotype showed up just a few times. The chain links TRBV5-6 to TRBJ1-2; D unresolved. This CDR3 contains 14 residues. V was cut by 4 bases and J by 3 bases, with 13 bases left in between. Germline V lookup: CDR1 SGHDT, CDR2 YYEEEE. Written as DNA, the CDR3 is TGTGCCAGCAGCCTTACCGACCTGTACTATGGCTACACCTTC. Translating it yields CASSLTDLYYGYTF.

This rearrangement joins TRBV12-3 or TRBV12-4 to TRBJ1-2, with a weak D call TRBD1 (5 bases). This CDR3 has 14 amino acids. V dropped 5 bases and J dropped 5 bases, with 15 bases sitting between them. The CDR3: CASSPRVTAYGYTF. In nucleotides, the CDR3 is TGTGCCAGCAGTCCTAGGGTGACAGCTTATGGCTACACCTTC.

This clonotype was observed a few times. V gene TRBV27 combines with J gene TRBJ2-7; the D is unclear. In germline, CDR1 is MNHEY, CDR2 SMNVEV (reference sequence). The length of the CDR3 is 14 residues. Trimming shortened V by 4 bases and J by 2 bases, and 12 bases separated the two germline ends. The CDR3 protein is CASSSSPWAYEQYF. Here the CDR3 DNA reads TGTGCCAGCAGTTCTTCCCCTTGGGCCTACGAGCAGTACTTC.

Notes on this clonotype: At one end, the junction sequence differs from germline, possibly due to a read error. The gene calls are TRBV7-2 and TRBJ2-2; D unresolved. Germline values: CDR1 SGHTA, CDR2 FQGNSA. This CDR3 spans 13 amino acids. The CDR3 loop is CASSLESISGLLF. The CDR3 region has the DNA TGTGCCAGCAGCTTAGAGAGCATTTCCGGGCTGCTTTTT.

The V gene is TRBV4-3, the J gene TRBJ1-1; D unclear. This CDR3 has 15 residues. The V end lost 1 base, the J end lost 1 base, and 10 bases lay between the germline ends. Per germline, CDR1 LGHNA and CDR2 YSLEER. The CDR3 region has the DNA TGCGCCAGCAGCCAAGGCAGCAGAGAGAACACTGAAGCTTTCTTT. This encodes CASSQGSRENTEAFF.

This chain joins TRBV4-2 and TRBJ2-5; 8 nucleotides agree with TRBD2. This CDR3 comprises 15 residues. V lost 1 base, J lost 2 bases, and 3 bases stayed unmatched. Germline V gene data show CDR1 as LGHNA and CDR2 as YNFKEQ. DNA of the CDR3: TGTGCCAGCAGCCAAGGGGCTAGCGGGCAAGAGACCCAGTACTTC. Amino acids: CASSQGASGQETQYF.

The chain has TRBV29-1 and TRBJ2-3; TRBD1 agrees at 7 bases. Trimming took 8 bases from V and 0 from J; bases not matched to a gene: 8. This CDR3 is built from 14 residues. The germline V gene has CDR1 SQVTM and CDR2 ANQGSEA. CDR3 DNA: TGCAGCACGAAAGAGGGGGCGAGCACAGATACGCAGTATTTT. Translation: CSTKEGASTDTQYF.

V gene TRBV12-3 or TRBV12-4 combines with J gene TRBJ2-7; D perhaps matches TRBD2 (6 bases). The V and J ends lost 5 bases and 1 base respectively, with 12 bases between them. CDR3 length equals 14 residues. CDR3: CASSPGLLSYEQYF. CDR3 sequence (DNA): TGTGCCAGCAGTCCGGGACTCCTTTCCTACGAGCAGTACTTC.

There are a few counts of this clonotype. The CDR3 region is CASRAGQGAPNYGYTF. The CDR3 region has the DNA TGTGCCAGCAGAGCTGGACAGGGGGCTCCTAACTATGGCTACACCTTC. The V call is TRBV6-1, the J call TRBJ1-2; 11 bases line up with TRBD1. The trim removed 6 bases at V and 0 bases at J, leaving 6 bases unmatched. The CDR3 has 16 residues. Germline CDR1 is MNHNS and CDR2 is SASEGT.

This sequence joins TRBV7-2 and TRBJ1-1; 7 nucleotides align to TRBD1. The V and J ends lost 5 bases and 4 bases, in that order; junction bases with no gene match: 16. The germline gives CDR1 SGHTA, CDR2 FQGNSA. The CDR3 sequence is 17 residues long. The CDR3 sequence: CASSPRGTGAGGTEAFF. CDR3 bases: TGTGCCAGCAGCCCTAGGGGCACAGGGGCGGGGGGCACTGAAGCTTTCTTT.

This chain links TRBV12-3 or TRBV12-4 with TRBJ1-3; 9 bases match TRBD1. V gave up 3 bases and J gave up 2 bases; unmatched junction bases: 5. This CDR3 is built from 16 residues. The CDR3, as DNA: TGTGCCAGCAGTTTTGGGACAGGGTTGGCTGGAAACACCATATATTTT. Protein product: CASSFGTGLAGNTIYF.

This chain joins TRBV5-1 and TRBJ2-5; no clear D gene. Per the germline V gene, CDR1 is SGHRS and CDR2 is YFSETQ. The CDR3 is made up of 14 amino acids. Deletions cut 3 bases from V and 5 bases from J, with 14 bases between. The CDR3 loop is CASSYASRVETQYF. DNA of the CDR3: TGCGCCAGCAGCTACGCCTCTAGGGTTGAGACCCAGTACTTC.